Below, 30 T cell receptor beta chains from the same sample are listed, as sequenced in a study of regulatory T cells in long-lasting Graves disease. Building the TCR beta libraries relied on iRepertoire HTBI primers, and CDR3 regions underwent Arm-PCR. TCRdb passed the multiplex PCR reads through MiXCR, listing each CDR3 protein once. Of around 470,000 distinct CDR3 sequences in the sample, approximately 15% are singletons; the top ten hold more than 15%. Time point in this sample: newly diagnosed GD, antithyroid drugs for less than 3 months. The TCR library was made from RNA extracted from PBMCs. This sample also belongs to another study, concerning T cells in Graves' hyperthyroidism and ophthalmopathy.

The sample in question was peripheral blood mononuclear cells (PBMCs), obtained at new diagnosis, from a patient treated with antithyroid drugs. These receptors originate from a woman between 45 and 65 years old with Graves disease.

This clonotype was seen ten or more times. The J gene is TRBJ1-1, the V gene TRBV29-1, with TRBD1 matching over 7 bases. CDR3 length equals 13 residues. Losses at the gene ends were 7 bases for V and 0 bases for J; bases not matched to a gene: 5. Per the germline V gene, CDR1 is SQVTM and CDR2 is ANQGSEA. The CDR3 DNA reads TGCAGCGCCCGGGGACAGATGAACACTGAAGCTTTCTTT. It is translated as CSARGQMNTEAFF.

This sequence joins TRBV25-1 and TRBJ2-7, with D perhaps matching TRBD2 (6 bases). CDR1 and CDR2 from the germline V gene are MGHDK and SYGVNS. V was pared by 6 bases and J by 7 bases, with 22 bases between. The CDR3 runs 15 residues. CDR3 amino acids: CASRGPGEAPREQYF. For the CDR3, the DNA is TGTGCCAGCAGAGGGCCGGGGGAGGCTCCCCGAGAGCAGTACTTC.

This clonotype was picked up many times. The chain is built from TRBV5-1 and TRBJ2-3; the match to TRBD1 covers 11 bases. Trimming removed 4 bases from V and 1 base from J; junction bases left unmatched: 8. CDR1 is SGHRS, CDR2 YFSETQ, per germline. The CDR3 length is 17 residues. The CDR3 bases are TGCGCCAGCAGCCCCCGGACAGGGGGCTGGGGCACAGATACGCAGTATTTT. Translation: CASSPRTGGWGTDTQYF.

This clonotype showed up just a few times. V gene TRBV2 combines with J gene TRBJ2-7; 13 bases fit TRBD2. V trimming: 3 bases; J trimming: 3 bases; junction bases outside the gene matches: 5. The CDR3 sequence is 16 residues long. The germline gives CDR1 SNHLY, CDR2 FYNNEI. The CDR3 bases are TGTGCCAGCAGTGATCTGCGACTAGCGGGAGGCTACGAGCAGTACTTC. Its protein is CASSDLRLAGGYEQYF.

The chain is built from TRBV5-1 and TRBJ2-2; D tentatively reads TRBD1 or TRBD2 (5 bases each). This CDR3 has 15 amino acids. The germline gives CDR1 SGHRS, CDR2 YFSETQ. V was shortened by 4 bases and J by 4 bases, with 14 bases between the two germline ends. CDR3 in DNA: TGCGCCAGCAGCCTACGGGACCTAAGCACCGGGGAGCTGTTTTTT. Amino acid sequence: CASSLRDLSTGELFF.

In this sample, this clonotype turned up a few times. The J gene is TRBJ2-2, the V gene TRBV7-3; 8 nucleotides align to TRBD2. Losses at the gene ends were 6 bases for V and 5 bases for J; bases not matched to a gene: 5. CDR1 and CDR2 from the germline V gene are SGHTA and FQGTGA. This CDR3 contains 14 residues. The CDR3, as DNA: TGTGCCAGCAGAGGAGCGGGAGAAACCGGGGAGCTGTTTTTT. It specifies CASRGAGETGELFF.

This chain connects TRBV12-5 to TRBJ2-3; D perhaps matches TRBD1 (6 bases). The CDR3 covers 15 residues. Germline V gene data show CDR1 as LGHNT and CDR2 as FRNRAP. With 0 bases removed from V and 5 bases from J, the gap between germline ends came to 12 bases. The CDR3 bases are TGTGCTAGTGGTTTGGTCCGCGGACAGATAGATACGCAGTATTTT. Protein: CASGLVRGQIDTQYF.

This clonotype turned up a few times. In nucleotides, the CDR3 is TGTGCCAGCAGCGTAGGGATTAGCGGGGCTCAGGACATTCAGTACTTC. Translated: CASSVGISGAQDIQYF. The rearrangement joins TRBV9 to TRBJ2-4, with TRBD2 matching 8 bases. The CDR3 runs to 16 residues. The V and J ends lost 0 bases and 8 bases, in that order; junction bases with no gene match: 10. CDR1 is SGDLS, CDR2 YYNGEE, per germline.

On this clonotype itself: This may arise from a read error, as a much more abundant clone is one base away. The rearrangement links TRBV4-2 to TRBJ2-3; tentative D call: TRBD1 (6 bases). This CDR3 region has 17 residues. Germline CDR1 and CDR2: LGHNA and YNFKEQ. DNA for the CDR3: TGTGCCAGCAGTTACAGGGTTCCGCAGGCTAGCACAGATTCGCAGTATTTT. Amino acids: CASSYRVPQASTDSQYF.

The V call is TRBV2, the J call TRBJ1-1; D is undetermined. This CDR3 has 14 residues. The V and J ends lost 5 bases and 6 bases respectively, with 16 bases between them. CDR1 is SNHLY, CDR2 FYNNEI, per germline. CDR3 sequence: CASSYVVALPEAFF. The CDR3 coding sequence is TGTGCCAGCAGTTATGTTGTAGCACTCCCTGAAGCTTTCTTT. Combining the CDR3 with reference TRBV2 and TRBJ1-1 gives the whole variable domain EPEVTQTPSHQVTQMGQEVILRCVPISNHLYFYWYRQILGQKVEFLVSFYNNEISEKSEIFDDQFSVERPDGSNFTLKIRSTKLEDSAMYFCASSYVVALPEAFFGQGTRLTVV.

This clonotype was detected a few times. This chain connects TRBV10-3 to TRBJ1-5, with D perhaps matching TRBD1 (6 bases). Germline-derived CDR1 and CDR2 are ENHRY and SYGVKD. The CDR3 extends over 13 amino acids. Trimming removed 11 bases at V and 6 bases at J, with 17 bases between. The CDR3 sequence: CAPAGAGAQPQHF. As DNA, the CDR3 is TGTGCCCCCGCCGGGGCAGGGGCTCAGCCCCAGCATTTT.

In the case of this clonotype: A single base separates this from a much larger clone, so it may be a read error. The missing conserved phenylalanine or tryptophan at the end of this CDR3 makes a read error likely. The chain carries TRBV7-8 and TRBJ2-3; D remains ambiguous. The V end lost 2 bases, the J end lost 0 bases, and 12 bases lay between the germline ends. The CDR3 runs to 16 residues. The germline CDR1 and CDR2 sequences are SGHVS and FQNEAQ. CDR3 coding DNA: TGTGCCAGCAGCTTAAGTTCGCGGAAAAGCACAGATACGCAGTATTCT. It specifies CASSLSSRKSTDTQYS.

There are many counts of this clonotype. V is TRBV29-1 and J is TRBJ2-5, with 8 positions matching TRBD1. V gave up 6 bases and J gave up 4 bases; unmatched junction bases: 7. The CDR3 spans 13 residues. Per germline, CDR1 SQVTM and CDR2 ANQGSEA. The CDR3 bases are TGCAGCGTCGATGGACAGGGCGGAGAGACCCAGTACTTC. It translates to CSVDGQGGETQYF.

This clonotype was found many times. The rearrangement uses TRBV10-2 and TRBJ2-7, with 9 bases that match TRBD2. In germline, CDR1 is WSHSY, CDR2 SAAADI. The J segment lost 4 bases and the V segment lost 2 bases, leaving 12 bases of the junction unmatched. This CDR3 has 17 residues. The CDR3 sequence: CASSEPPRSGRKYEQYF. Here the CDR3 DNA reads TGCGCCAGCAGTGAGCCCCCTAGGAGCGGGAGGAAATACGAGCAGTACTTC.

This clonotype showed up many times. The rearrangement links TRBV7-6 to TRBJ1-2, with a tentative D call TRBD1 (6 bases). V lost 4 bases and J 0 bases, leaving 6 bases between the germline ends. There are 13 residues in the CDR3. Looked up from germline, CDR1 is SGHVS and CDR2 is FNYEAQ. The CDR3 DNA is TGTGCCAGCAGCTCAGGGGCTAACTATGGCTACACCTTC. Translated, it gives CASSSGANYGYTF.

In nucleotides, the CDR3 is TGTGCCAGCAGTGGACAGCGGGAGGGCCCGTATGAGCAGTTCTTC. Its translation: CASSGQREGPYEQFF. V and J are TRBV6-2 or TRBV6-3 and TRBJ2-1, with 10 bases matching TRBD2. The CDR3 totals 15 residues. V dropped 5 bases and J dropped 8; count of bases not matched to a gene: 9. Per germline, CDR1 MNHEY and CDR2 SVGEGT.

This clonotype was found many times. The V call is TRBV5-1, the J call TRBJ2-7; no definite D call. This CDR3 region has 14 residues. CDR1 is SGHRS and CDR2 is YFSETQ in the germline V gene. The V end lost 0 bases, the J end lost 2 bases, and 9 bases lay between the germline ends. CDR3 nucleotide sequence: TGCGCCAGCAGCTTGGTGGGGTCCCCCTACGAGCAGTACTTC. It is translated as CASSLVGSPYEQYF.

As to this clonotype: The junction departs from germline at one end; a sequencing error may be responsible. J is TRBJ2-3 and V is TRBV9; either TRBD1 or TRBD2 may supply D (5 bases each). The germline V gene encodes CDR1 SGDLS and CDR2 YYNGEE. CDR3 size: 15 residues. Here the CDR3 DNA reads TGTACCAGCAGCGTAGAGGGGAAGAGGGCAGATACGCAGTATTTT. It yields the protein CTSSVEGKRADTQYF. The variable domain in full, completed from reference TRBV9 and TRBJ2-3, reads DSGVTQTPKHLITATGQRVTLRCSPRSGDLSVYWYQQSLDQGLQFLIQYYNGEERAKGNILERFSAQQFPDLHSELNLSSLELGDSALYFCTSSVEGKRADTQYFGPGTRLTVL.

A remark on this clonotype: Being one base from a much bigger clone, this may be a read error. The chain has TRBV2 and TRBJ1-1; no reliable D call. Trimming cost V 6 bases and J 3 bases, with 17 bases left between them. The CDR3 spans 15 residues. The germline CDR1 and CDR2 sequences are SNHLY and FYNNEI. The CDR3 nucleotides are TGTGCCAGCAGCCCCCCCGATGGAGAATACACTGAAGCTTTCTTT. Protein: CASSPPDGEYTEAFF.

This clonotype was seen repeatedly, ten times or more. The J gene is TRBJ2-2, the V gene TRBV5-1, with 7 bases matching TRBD2. V trimming: 3 bases; J trimming: 6 bases; junction bases outside the gene matches: 5. CDR3 size: 14 residues. Germline loops: CDR1 SGHRS, CDR2 YFSETQ. CDR3 nucleotide sequence: TGCGCCAGCAGCTCAGGACTAGGGGCCGGGGAGCTGTTTTTT. As protein: CASSSGLGAGELFF.

The chain links TRBV9 to TRBJ2-3; 8 nucleotides match TRBD2. Germline lookup yields CDR1 SGDLS and CDR2 YYNGEE. V lost 0 bases to trimming and J lost 8 bases; unmatched junction nucleotides: 5. This CDR3 region has 14 residues. In DNA form, the CDR3 reads TGTGCCAGCAGCGTAGTCCGGGAGGGGGGTACGCAGTATTTT. This encodes CASSVVREGGTQYF.

This sequence joins TRBV12-3 or TRBV12-4 and TRBJ2-5, with D maybe TRBD2 (5 bases). The CDR3 runs to 15 residues. Deletions cut 5 bases from V and 1 base from J, with 14 bases between. The chain's CDR3 is CASSPQLGLQETQYF. The CDR3 coding sequence is TGTGCCAGCAGTCCCCAACTCGGACTCCAAGAGACCCAGTACTTC.

This clonotype was seen ten or more times. The chain links TRBV19 to TRBJ1-1; D perhaps matches TRBD1 (6 bases). The germline V and J ends were trimmed by 5 bases and 2 bases, with 15 bases remaining between them. This CDR3 spans 15 amino acids. CDR1 and CDR2 from the germline V gene are LNHDA and SQIVND (reference sequence). The CDR3 reads CASSPRRGVNTEAFF. The CDR3 bases are TGTGCCAGTAGTCCCCGCAGGGGAGTAAACACTGAAGCTTTCTTT.

This clonotype occurred many times. The DNA of the CDR3 is TGTGCCAGCAATCAGCCTCCCTCCTACGAGCAGTACTTC. Residues: CASNQPPSYEQYF. This chain uses TRBV6-1 with TRBJ2-7; D gene uncertain. The CDR3 covers 13 residues. Trimming pared 7 bases from V and 0 bases from J, leaving 10 bases between. Germline V gene data show CDR1 as MNHNS and CDR2 as SASEGT.

The chain combines TRBV20-1 with TRBJ2-5; 7 bases match TRBD2. Trimming at V came to 6 bases and at J to 3 bases, leaving 10 bases not matched to a gene. The V gene's germline CDR1 is DFQATT and CDR2 SNEGSKA (reference sequence). The CDR3 is made up of 14 amino acids. The CDR3 spells CSAFGTTGKETQYF. The CDR3 nucleotides are TGCAGTGCCTTTGGGACTACGGGGAAAGAGACCCAGTACTTC.

The chain recombines TRBV5-1 with TRBJ2-7; tentative D call: TRBD2 (5 bases). The V end lost 0 bases, the J end lost 3 bases, and 13 bases lay between the germline ends. Germline V gives CDR1 SGHRS, CDR2 YFSETQ. This CDR3 is built from 15 residues. The DNA of the CDR3 is TGCGCCAGCAGCTTGGCCGAGGGTGTAGGCTACGAGCAGTACTTC. Its protein product is CASSLAEGVGYEQYF.

In regard to this clonotype: One base away lies a much larger clone, so this may be a sequencing read error. The CDR3 end shows no conserved phenylalanine or tryptophan, and so a read error is likely. The V call is TRBV11-3, the J call TRBJ2-1; maybe TRBD2 (7 bases). Germline lookup yields CDR1 SGHNT and CDR2 YENEEA. V dropped 4 bases and J dropped 1 base, with 14 bases sitting between them. The CDR3 spans 16 residues. CDR3 nucleotides: TGTGCCAGCAGCTCCCGAGGGGGGGTATCCTACAATGAGCAGTTCTGC. The encoded protein is CASSSRGGVSYNEQFC.

The chain is built from TRBV7-2 and TRBJ2-4; 7 bases line up with TRBD1. This CDR3 is 18 amino acids long. Germline CDR1 SGHTA, CDR2 FQGNSA. V shed 5 bases and J 3 bases; nucleotides not matched to a gene: 16. CDR3 amino acids: CASSVGPLTTGNKNIQYF. The CDR3 DNA reads TGTGCCAGCAGCGTGGGACCGTTGACGACAGGGAACAAAAACATTCAGTACTTC.

This chain uses TRBV10-3 with TRBJ2-7, with 10 bases aligning to TRBD2. J gave up 0 bases and V 11 bases, and 10 bases lay outside the gene matches. Germline V lookup: CDR1 ENHRY, CDR2 SYGVKD. The CDR3 runs 15 residues. The CDR3 here is CAVTGGLADSYEQYF. In nucleotides, the CDR3 is TGTGCCGTGACAGGCGGACTAGCGGACTCCTACGAGCAGTACTTC.

This clonotype was observed at least ten times. The V and J genes are TRBV6-2 or TRBV6-3 and TRBJ2-1; 7 bases map to TRBD1. Germline V CDR1 and CDR2: MNHEY, SVGEGT. The CDR3 contains 15 residues. The V segment lost 5 bases and the J segment 8 bases; nucleotides outside the gene matches: 12. CDR3 sequence (DNA): TGTGCCAGCAGTGAAACGGGACAGACCTGGGATGAGCAGTTCTTC. The encoded protein is CASSETGQTWDEQFF.